This entry lists 20 T cell receptor beta chains sequenced from one sample in a study of glioma-infiltrating T cells (dated by TCRdb to about 2016). Sequencing was performed on an Illumina MiSeq. The iRepertoire nested amplicon-rescue multiplex PCR (arm-PCR) platform was used to amplify TCR alpha and beta CDR3 regions from RNA. Using fastp trimming at Q25 and MiXCR clonotype assembly, TCRdb reanalyzed the public sequencing data and kept in-frame beta chains. CDR3 protein duplicates are merged, each entry listing the most common genes and DNA. The sample includes around 350,000 distinct CDR3 sequences, with approximately 42% observed a single time. The leading ten clones occupy around 13% of the sample. The material sequenced was glioma tissue, nonneoplastic brain tissue, or PBMCs (not recorded which). These receptor sequences come from a human donor with low-grade glioma or glioblastoma, undergoing nonglioma brain surgery, or in good health (not recorded which).

Of note for this clonotype: A much larger clone differs by one base, so this may be a read error. This rearrangement joins TRBV4-2 to TRBJ2-7; a possible D gene is TRBD2 (5 bases). The CDR3 totals 15 residues. The germline V gene encodes CDR1 LGHNA and CDR2 YNFKEQ. Trimming stripped 4 bases from V and 4 bases from J, with 17 bases between. The CDR3 spells CASSPGGVRDYEQYF. The CDR3 bases are TGTGCCAGCAGCCCCGGCGGCGTGAGGGATTACGAGCAGTACTTC.

This clonotype was observed a few times. The CDR3 protein is CASSIGSGDTQYF. In nucleotides, the CDR3 is TGTGCCAGTAGTATAGGGTCAGGGGATACGCAGTATTTT. V is TRBV19 and J is TRBJ2-3; D may be TRBD1 (5 bases). The ends were cut back, 1 base at V and 6 bases at J, with 8 bases in the middle. CDR3 length equals 13 residues. CDR1 is LNHDA, CDR2 SQIVND, per germline (reference sequence).

The gene calls are TRBV27 and TRBJ1-1; TRBD1 aligns across 10 bases. Germline loops: CDR1 MNHEY, CDR2 SMNVEV (reference sequence). J gave up 1 base and V 3 bases, and 11 bases lay outside the gene matches. The length of the CDR3 is 18 residues. The CDR3 DNA sequence: TGTGCCAGCAGTTTTTTTCGGGACAGGGGTTTCGCGAACACTGAAGCTTTCTTT. Amino acid sequence: CASSFFRDRGFANTEAFF.

CDR3 protein: CASSLGGSGYNEQFF. In DNA, the CDR3 is TGTGCCAGCAGTTTGGGCGGGAGTGGCTACAATGAGCAGTTCTTC. The chain joins TRBV28 to TRBJ2-1, with 7 nucleotides matching TRBD2. With 3 bases clipped from V and 3 bases from J, the junction kept 5 bases outside the gene matches. Germline-derived CDR1 and CDR2 are MDHEN and SYDVKM. The CDR3 length is 15 residues.

This clonotype was detected many times. This chain links TRBV20-1 with TRBJ1-5, with D uncertain. Trimming took 3 bases from V and 4 from J, leaving 13 bases between them. CDR1 is DFQATT and CDR2 is SNEGSKA in the germline V gene (reference sequence). CDR3 length equals 14 residues. CDR3 residues: CSASNVGSNQPQHF. DNA of the CDR3: TGCAGTGCTAGTAATGTCGGGTCAAATCAGCCCCAGCATTTT.

The rearrangement links TRBV7-2 to TRBJ2-1, with D unclear. The V end lost 4 bases, the J end lost 9 bases, and 7 bases lay between the germline ends. The CDR3 extends over 11 amino acids. CDR1 is SGHTA, CDR2 FQGNSA, per germline. The chain's CDR3 is CASSSQAEQFF. The CDR3 DNA sequence: TGTGCCAGCAGCTCCCAGGCTGAGCAGTTCTTC.

As for this clonotype: A much more abundant neighbour one base away suggests this may be a read error. The rearrangement uses TRBV6-1 and TRBJ2-5; 13 nucleotides align to TRBD2. CDR1 MNHNS and CDR2 SASEGT come from the germline V gene. There are 14 residues in the CDR3. With V trimmed by 6 bases and J by 8 bases, 6 bases remained unmatched. CDR3: CASSIGLAGDTQYF. The CDR3 nucleotides read TGTGCCAGCAGCATCGGACTAGCGGGAGATACCCAGTACTTC.

Regarding this clonotype: A clone one base away is much larger, so this may be a read error. The chain recombines TRBV28 with TRBJ2-1, with D maybe TRBD2 (5 bases). CDR1 is MDHEN, CDR2 SYDVKM, per germline. The CDR3 loop spans 15 amino acids. Trimming removed 9 bases from V and 4 bases from J, with 19 bases in between. The CDR3 protein is CARSGLEALYNEQFF. The CDR3 nucleotides read TGTGCCAGGAGCGGCTTGGAGGCCCTATACAATGAGCAGTTCTTC. Based on the CDR3 plus reference TRBV28 and TRBJ2-1, the full variable domain is DVKVTQSSRYLVKRTGEKVFLECVQDMDHENMFWYRQDPGLGLRLIYFSYDVKMKEKGDIPEGYSVSREKKERFSLILESASTNQTSMYLCARSGLEALYNEQFFGPGTRLTVL.

Of note for this clonotype: The junction departs from germline at one end; a sequencing error may be responsible. CDR3 coding DNA: TGTGTTAGCAGTTTAACAGGGGGCACAGATGCGCAGTATTTT. It is translated as CVSSLTGGTDAQYF. The J gene is TRBJ2-3, the V gene TRBV28; 9 bases match TRBD1. Germline V gene lookup returns CDR1 MDHEN and CDR2 SYDVKM. The CDR3 consists of 14 residues.

This sequence joins TRBV4-1 and TRBJ2-1; 8 nucleotides line up with TRBD2. The ends lost 4 bases at V and 9 bases at J; junction bases unmatched: 14. CDR1 is MGHRA and CDR2 is YSYEKL in the germline V gene. This CDR3 is built from 16 residues. CDR3 sequence (DNA): TGCGCCAGCAGCCCCGGAGGGCAGCGGGAGAGAACTGAGCAGTTCTTC. Encoded protein: CASSPGGQRERTEQFF.

The gene calls are TRBV20-1 and TRBJ2-1; tentative D call: TRBD2 (6 bases). CDR3 length equals 15 residues. V gave up 0 bases and J gave up 8 bases, with 17 bases separating them. Looked up from germline, CDR1 is DFQATT and CDR2 is SNEGSKA (reference sequence). CDR3 bases: TGCAGTGCTAGAGAACAGTTCGGGAGTGGGGATGAGCAGTTCTTC. Its translation is CSAREQFGSGDEQFF.

This clonotype was seen a few times. V gene TRBV4-1 combines with J gene TRBJ2-7; 10 nucleotides match TRBD1. This CDR3 comprises 15 residues. Germline CDR1 and CDR2: MGHRA and YSYEKL. The ends lost 0 bases at V and 4 bases at J; junction bases unmatched: 3. CDR3 sequence (DNA): TGCGCCAGCAGCCAAGATCCGGGACAGGGGTACGAGCAGTACTTC. Protein: CASSQDPGQGYEQYF.

In its sample, this clonotype was seen a few times. The chain joins TRBV6-1 to TRBJ1-4, with D uncertain. The CDR3 runs to 14 residues. V lost 5 bases, J lost 1 base, and 8 bases lay in between. The germline CDR1 and CDR2 sequences are MNHNS and SASEGT. The CDR3 region has the DNA TGTGCCAGCAGTCGGGTACAAACTAATGAAAAACTGTTTTTT. Its protein product is CASSRVQTNEKLFF.

The chain joins TRBV6-1 to TRBJ2-1; 13 positions match TRBD2. The CDR3 runs 16 residues. Germline values: CDR1 MNHNS, CDR2 SASEGT. Losses at the gene ends were 5 bases for V and 4 bases for J; bases not matched to a gene: 5. The CDR3 bases are TGTGCCAGCAGTCTGACTAGCGGGAGGTTTTACAATGAGCAGTTCTTC. This gives the protein CASSLTSGRFYNEQFF.

The chain uses TRBV19 and TRBJ2-1; D call uncertain. The CDR3 is 15 amino acids. From germline, CDR1 is LNHDA and CDR2 SQIVND (reference sequence). V lost 3 bases, J lost 8 bases, and 17 bases lay in between. CDR3 in amino acids: CASSISLGYLHEQFF. CDR3 bases: TGTGCCAGTAGTATTTCCCTGGGCTACTTACATGAGCAGTTCTTC.

To note about this clonotype: It may be a read error: a sequence one base away is much more abundant. V usage is TRBV4-1 and J usage is TRBJ2-3; D possibly corresponds to TRBD2 (6 bases). The CDR3 length is 16 residues. Germline V gene data show CDR1 as MGHRA and CDR2 as YSYEKL. The CDR3 reads CASSLVGGPARNTQYF. Written as DNA, the CDR3 is TGTGCCAGCAGCTTAGTGGGGGGACCGGCGCGTAATACGCAGTATTTT.

This clonotype was seen many times. The chain has TRBV6-2 or TRBV6-3 and TRBJ1-2; D is possibly TRBD1 (6 bases). The V end was cut by 6 bases, the J end by 1 base, with 15 bases between. Germline assignment: CDR1 MNHEY and CDR2 SVGEGT. The CDR3 has 15 residues. CDR3 in amino acids: CASSIGQRFNYGYTF. The CDR3 DNA follows: TGTGCCAGCAGCATTGGACAGAGATTTAACTATGGCTACACCTTC.

The rearrangement uses TRBV28 and TRBJ2-1; D is ambiguous. The germline V gene encodes CDR1 MDHEN and CDR2 SYDVKM. The length of the CDR3 is 15 residues. With 9 bases removed from V and 6 bases from J, the gap between germline ends came to 21 bases. The CDR3 reads CARRDTGLSGNEQFF. For the CDR3, the DNA is TGTGCCAGGAGAGATACCGGGCTATCGGGCAATGAGCAGTTCTTC. The whole variable domain, filled in from reference TRBV28 and TRBJ2-1, reads DVKVTQSSRYLVKRTGEKVFLECVQDMDHENMFWYRQDPGLGLRLIYFSYDVKMKEKGDIPEGYSVSREKKERFSLILESASTNQTSMYLCARRDTGLSGNEQFFGPGTRLTVL.

The chain employs TRBV20-1 and TRBJ1-2, with 8 positions matching TRBD1. From germline, CDR1 is DFQATT and CDR2 SNEGSKA (reference sequence). The CDR3 runs to 16 residues. Germline trimming cut 0 bases from V and 7 bases from J; bases unmatched to any gene: 13. The CDR3 bases are TGCAGTGCTAGAGATCTCCGTGGTAGGACAGGGCCTGGCTACACCTTC. Protein sequence: CSARDLRGRTGPGYTF.

The CDR3 DNA is TGTGCCAGCATCGTAGCGGGACAGCAAGAGACCCAGTACTTC. Encoded protein: CASIVAGQQETQYF. This chain uses TRBV27 with TRBJ2-5; D perhaps matches TRBD2 (8 bases). The CDR3 loop spans 14 amino acids. Trimming removed 7 bases at V and 2 bases at J, with 14 bases between. Per the germline V gene, CDR1 is MNHEY and CDR2 is SMNVEV (reference sequence).